The 30 T cell receptor beta chains listed next were all sequenced from one sample in a study of blood T cell dynamics during melanoma immunotherapy. Time point: pre-treatment baseline. Assay: immunoSEQ multiplex PCR; the TCRdb copy retains only in-frame clones and omits some. This sample yields roughly 15,000 clones, of which 70% to 90% are seen a single time; 6% to 7.5% belongs to the top ten. The sample consisted of blood, taken from a patient treated with checkpoint blockade. These receptors were taken from a human donor with melanoma.

The V call is TRBV6-1, the J call TRBJ1-2, with TRBD1 matching over 9 bases. V lost 5 bases, J lost 1 base, and 5 bases stayed unmatched. The germline gives CDR1 MNHNS, CDR2 SASEGT. This CDR3 has 15 residues. The CDR3 loop reads CASSHPGQGNYGYTF. For the CDR3, the DNA is TGTGCCAGCAGTCATCCGGGACAGGGTAACTATGGCTACACCTTC.

V usage is TRBV19 and J usage is TRBJ2-2, with D uncertain. Germline assignment: CDR1 LNHDA and CDR2 SQIVND (reference sequence). The germline V and J ends were trimmed by 0 bases and 0 bases, with 2 bases remaining between them. This CDR3 is built from 14 residues. This chain's CDR3 is CASSIDPNTGELFF. CDR3 sequence (DNA): TGTGCCAGTAGTATAGATCCGAACACCGGGGAGCTGTTTTTT.

This chain links TRBV20-1 with TRBJ2-3; 11 bases line up with TRBD1. The CDR3 runs to 11 residues. The V gene's germline CDR1 is DFQATT and CDR2 SNEGSKA (reference sequence). CDR3 residues: CSRDRGNTQYF. CDR3 bases: TGCAGCCGGGACAGGGGGAATACGCAGTATTTT.

The V call is TRBV6-5, the J call TRBJ1-1, with a tentative D call TRBD1 (5 bases). In germline, CDR1 is MNHEY, CDR2 SVGAGI. The V and J ends lost 6 bases and 7 bases respectively, with 18 bases between them. This CDR3 has 14 residues. DNA for the CDR3: TGTGCCAGCAGACGGCCCGGGGGGGTCAATGAAGCTTTCTTT. Translating gives CASRRPGGVNEAFF.

This chain connects TRBV19 to TRBJ2-6; TRBD1 matches 8 bases. V shed 4 bases and J 2 bases; nucleotides not matched to a gene: 4. This CDR3 region has 16 residues. Germline V gene lookup returns CDR1 LNHDA and CDR2 SQIVND (reference sequence). In DNA, the CDR3 is TGTGCCAGTAGTACTGACAGGGGTACTGGGGCCAACGTCCTGACTTTC. It specifies CASSTDRGTGANVLTF.

The rearrangement links TRBV6-1 to TRBJ2-3, with 11 positions matching TRBD1. The CDR3 contains 17 residues. Germline V CDR1 and CDR2: MNHNS, SASEGT. Trimming cost V 2 bases and J 4 bases; bases outside gene matches: 8. The CDR3 reads CASSELGTGGDPDTQYF. CDR3 DNA sequence: TGTGCCAGCAGTGAATTGGGGACAGGGGGTGACCCAGATACGCAGTATTTT.

The rearrangement uses TRBV2 and TRBJ2-2; a weak D match, TRBD1 (6 bases). Looked up from germline, CDR1 is SNHLY and CDR2 is FYNNEI. The length of the CDR3 is 14 residues. Trimming removed 8 bases from V and 3 bases from J, with 13 bases in between. The CDR3 DNA reads as TGTGCCAGCCGGACCGAGGGGGACACCGGGGAGCTGTTTTTT. Its translation: CASRTEGDTGELFF.

This chain connects TRBV7-2 to TRBJ1-2; D might be TRBD1 (5 bases). Germline assignment: CDR1 SGHTA and CDR2 FQGNSA. The V gene lost 5 bases and the J gene lost 4 bases, with 14 bases spanning the gap. This CDR3 has 14 amino acids. In nucleotides, the CDR3 is TGTGCCAGCAGCCCGGGGCGGGGTGGCTATGGCTACACCTTC. As protein: CASSPGRGGYGYTF. The full variable domain, with the rest looked up from reference TRBV7-2 and TRBJ1-2, is GAGVSQSPSNKVTEKGKDVELRCDPISGHTALYWYRQSLGQGLEFLIYFQGNSAPDKSGLPSDRFSAERTGGSVSTLTIQRTQQEDSAVYLCASSPGRGGYGYTFGSGTRLTVV.

CDR3 in amino acids: CASSAQPGTNSPLHF. CDR3 coding DNA: TGTGCCAGCAGCGCTCAGCCAGGTACAAATTCACCCCTCCACTTT. The chain combines TRBV9 with TRBJ1-6; D is unresolved. Trimming shortened V by 3 bases and J by 7 bases, and 14 bases separated the two germline ends. This CDR3 spans 15 amino acids. Looked up from germline, CDR1 is SGDLS and CDR2 is YYNGEE.

This chain links TRBV7-2 with TRBJ1-3, with 8 bases matching TRBD1. Germline CDR1 is SGHTA and CDR2 is FQGNSA. The CDR3 length is 15 residues. The trim removed 5 bases at V and 6 bases at J, leaving 9 bases unmatched. The DNA of the CDR3 is TGTGCCAGCAGCGAAGGACAGGGTGGGGAAAACACCATATATTTT. It codes for CASSEGQGGENTIYF.

This clone was seen just once. The DNA of the CDR3 is TGTGCCAGCAGCTTAGCGGGGGCTAGCGGGGTATTTCGGAATGAGCAGTTCTTC. It yields the protein CASSLAGASGVFRNEQFF. The chain is built from TRBV7-9 and TRBJ2-1, with 9 bases aligning to TRBD2. The CDR3 spans 18 residues. J gave up 7 bases and V 0 bases, and 13 bases lay outside the gene matches. Per germline, CDR1 SEHNR and CDR2 FQNEAQ (reference sequence).

Note on this clone: Mismatch with germline at one junction end may stem from a read error. This rearrangement joins TRBV29-1 to TRBJ2-6; no clear D. The CDR3 covers 15 residues. Per germline, CDR1 SQVTM and CDR2 ANQGSEA. The CDR3 sequence: CSVEETPRGANVLTF. In DNA form, the CDR3 reads TGCAGCGTCGAAGAGACCCCGCGGGGGGCCAACGTCCTGACTTTC.

The chain couples TRBV15 to TRBJ1-2; D is uncertain. V lost 0 bases and J 0 bases, leaving 8 bases between the germline ends. CDR1 and CDR2 (germline): LNHNV, YYDKDF (reference sequence). The CDR3 is 15 residues long. This CDR3 reads CATSRDIATNYGYTF. CDR3 sequence (DNA): TGTGCCACCAGCAGAGATATTGCCACTAACTATGGCTACACCTTC.

The rearrangement uses TRBV15 and TRBJ2-1, with D uncertain. V lost 0 bases, J lost 1 base, and 7 bases lay in between. The CDR3 extends over 15 amino acids. The germline V gene has CDR1 LNHNV and CDR2 YYDKDF (reference sequence). The CDR3 coding sequence is TGTGCCACCAGCAGAGATGTGATTTCCTACAATGAGCAGTTCTTC. This encodes CATSRDVISYNEQFF.

In DNA form, the CDR3 reads TGTGCCAGTAGTATGGCGGGGCGAACCTACAATGAGCAGTTCTTC. Translated, it gives CASSMAGRTYNEQFF. The chain couples TRBV19 to TRBJ2-1; D possibly corresponds to TRBD2 (6 bases). The CDR3 has 15 residues. The germline V and J ends were trimmed by 3 bases and 2 bases, with 11 bases remaining between them. Germline assignment: CDR1 LNHDA and CDR2 SQIVND (reference sequence). Together with reference TRBV19 and TRBJ2-1, the CDR3 gives the full variable domain: DGGITQSPKYLFRKEGQNVTLSCEQNLNHDAMYWYRQDPGQGLRLIYYSQIVNDFQKGDIAEGYSVSREKKESFPLTVTSAQKNPTAFYLCASSMAGRTYNEQFFGPGTRLTVL.

This chain connects TRBV5-6 to TRBJ2-5, with TRBD1 matching over 7 bases. The V and J ends lost 0 bases and 7 bases, in that order; junction bases with no gene match: 3. The CDR3 is 13 residues long. Germline lookup yields CDR1 SGHDT and CDR2 YYEEEE. Written as DNA, the CDR3 is TGTGCCAGCAGCTTGGCAGGGGGAAGGACCCAGTACTTC. Protein: CASSLAGGRTQYF.

The V gene is TRBV5-6, the J gene TRBJ2-2; D uncertain. CDR1 and CDR2 (germline): SGHDT, YYEEEE. V dropped 0 bases and J dropped 7 bases, with 10 bases sitting between them. The CDR3 runs 14 residues. CDR3 bases: TGTGCCAGCAGCTTGGGGCAATGGAGCGGGGAGCTGTTTTTT. Amino acid sequence: CASSLGQWSGELFF.

The chain couples TRBV5-6 to TRBJ1-2; 8 bases match TRBD1. The CDR3 runs 15 residues. The V and J ends lost 1 base and 8 bases, in that order; junction bases with no gene match: 10. Germline V gene data show CDR1 as SGHDT and CDR2 as YYEEEE. CDR3 sequence: CASSLRGRGQGGYTF. CDR3 in DNA: TGTGCCAGCAGCTTGCGAGGCAGGGGGCAAGGGGGCTACACCTTC.

The chain joins TRBV5-5 to TRBJ2-3; 8 bases map to TRBD1. CDR1 SGHKS and CDR2 YYEKEE come from the germline V gene (reference sequence). V gave up 0 bases and J gave up 4 bases; unmatched junction bases: 4. This CDR3 has 15 residues. CDR3 region: CASSLGTGIPDTQYF. The CDR3 nucleotides are TGTGCCAGCAGCTTGGGGACAGGGATCCCAGATACGCAGTATTTT.

CDR3 amino acids: CSVGLPRGGTQYF. The CDR3 nucleotides are TGCAGCGTTGGACTACCCCGGGGAGGGACCCAGTACTTC. The chain couples TRBV29-1 to TRBJ2-5; perhaps TRBD2 as D (6 bases). The CDR3 length is 13 residues. Trimming stripped 4 bases from V and 7 bases from J, with 16 bases between. Germline CDR1 is SQVTM and CDR2 is ANQGSEA. The complete variable domain, with remaining parts taken from reference TRBV29-1 and TRBJ2-5, reads SAVISQKPSRDICQRGTSLTIQCQVDSQVTMMFWYRQQPGQSLTLIATANQGSEATYESGFVIDKFPISRPNLTFSTLTVSNMSPEDSSIYLCSVGLPRGGTQYFGPGTRLLVL.

This chain uses TRBV2 with TRBJ2-6, with D uncertain. V lost 5 bases and J 9 bases, leaving 8 bases between the germline ends. CDR1 is SNHLY, CDR2 FYNNEI, per germline. This CDR3 region has 12 residues. CDR3 sequence reads: CASSLELNVLTF. The CDR3 DNA is TGTGCCAGCAGTTTAGAACTCAACGTCCTGACTTTC.

V and J are TRBV5-1 and TRBJ2-5; TRBD2 might be the D (5 bases). The ends were cut back, 0 bases at V and 2 bases at J, with 14 bases in the middle. The CDR3 runs to 16 residues. Germline lookup yields CDR1 SGHRS and CDR2 YFSETQ. The chain's CDR3 is CASSLGGSRVQETQYF. CDR3 coding DNA: TGCGCCAGCAGCTTGGGAGGCTCGCGGGTACAAGAGACCCAGTACTTC. The full variable domain, its missing parts supplied by reference TRBV5-1 and TRBJ2-5, is KAGVTQTPRYLIKTRGQQVTLSCSPISGHRSVSWYQQTPGQGLQFLFEYFSETQRNKGNFPGRFSGRQFSNSRSEMNVSTLELGDSALYLCASSLGGSRVQETQYFGPGTRLLVL.

A few counts support this clone. This chain connects TRBV6-5 to TRBJ2-1; D possibly uses TRBD1 or TRBD2 (5 bases each). Trimming left V 8 bases short and J 0 bases short, with 14 bases between. There are 15 residues in the CDR3. Germline loops: CDR1 MNHEY, CDR2 SVGAGI. The CDR3 spells CASHSWGSSYNEQFF. Written as DNA, the CDR3 is TGTGCCAGCCACTCGTGGGGGAGCTCCTACAATGAGCAGTTCTTC.

The rearrangement joins TRBV20-1 to TRBJ1-2; a weak D match, TRBD1 (5 bases). The germline V gene encodes CDR1 DFQATT and CDR2 SNEGSKA (reference sequence). V was trimmed by 7 bases and J by 8 bases, leaving 11 bases between them. The CDR3 has 10 amino acids. The CDR3, as DNA: TGCAGTGTAGGGGTGGACGGCTACACCTTC. Translated, it gives CSVGVDGYTF.

The V gene is TRBV6-1, the J gene TRBJ2-5; 11 nucleotides align to TRBD2. J was trimmed by 0 bases and V by 6 bases; bases with no gene match: 3. This CDR3 region has 15 residues. CDR1 is MNHNS and CDR2 is SASEGT in the germline V gene. The CDR3 loop reads CASSQTSGDQETQYF. In nucleotides, the CDR3 is TGTGCCAGCAGCCAGACTAGCGGGGACCAAGAGACCCAGTACTTC.

The chain recombines TRBV23-1 with TRBJ1-3; tentatively, D is TRBD1 (5 bases). TRBV23-1 is reported as an ORF; its role is uncertain. V shed 0 bases and J shed 0 bases, with 9 bases lying between them. The CDR3 is 16 amino acids. CDR3 in amino acids: CASSQSPTDSGNTIYF. Here the CDR3 DNA reads TGCGCCAGCAGTCAATCTCCGACAGACTCTGGAAACACCATATATTTT.

J is TRBJ2-7 and V is TRBV2, with TRBD1 matching 12 bases. Unmatched junction bases numbered 5, after V lost 7 bases and J lost 4 bases. This CDR3 is 14 amino acids long. Germline V gene lookup returns CDR1 SNHLY and CDR2 FYNNEI. As DNA, the CDR3 is TGTGCCAGCAAGGGACAGGGGGCGTTGTACGAGCAGTACTTC. Translating gives CASKGQGALYEQYF.

The chain couples TRBV7-2 to TRBJ2-3, with 7 bases fitting TRBD2. V shed 1 base and J 3 bases; nucleotides not matched to a gene: 4. The germline CDR1 and CDR2 sequences are SGHTA and FQGNSA. This CDR3 is 15 amino acids long. The CDR3 spells CASSLGGLETDTQYF. The CDR3 DNA reads as TGTGCCAGCAGCTTAGGTGGACTAGAGACAGATACGCAGTATTTT. The whole variable domain, remainder taken from reference TRBV7-2 and TRBJ2-3, is GAGVSQSPSNKVTEKGKDVELRCDPISGHTALYWYRQSLGQGLEFLIYFQGNSAPDKSGLPSDRFSAERTGGSVSTLTIQRTQQEDSAVYLCASSLGGLETDTQYFGPGTRLTVL.

In its sample, this clone was seen once. V is TRBV5-1 and J is TRBJ1-2, with 12 bases fitting TRBD1. Germline CDR1 and CDR2: SGHRS and YFSETQ. There are 19 residues in the CDR3. Trimming cost V 4 bases and J 3 bases; bases outside gene matches: 16. CDR3 residues: CASSLLIPGQGAGDYGYTF. CDR3 coding DNA: TGCGCCAGCAGCCTTCTTATTCCGGGACAGGGGGCCGGGGACTATGGCTACACCTTC.

This clone was detected once. The chain recombines TRBV6-1 with TRBJ1-3; D gene uncertain. The germline V gene has CDR1 MNHNS and CDR2 SASEGT. V was clipped by 0 bases and J by 0 bases, with 9 bases between them. This CDR3 region has 16 residues. The CDR3 nucleotides are TGTGCCAGCAGTGAAGCGCAGGCACGCTCTGGAAACACCATATATTTT. It encodes CASSEAQARSGNTIYF.